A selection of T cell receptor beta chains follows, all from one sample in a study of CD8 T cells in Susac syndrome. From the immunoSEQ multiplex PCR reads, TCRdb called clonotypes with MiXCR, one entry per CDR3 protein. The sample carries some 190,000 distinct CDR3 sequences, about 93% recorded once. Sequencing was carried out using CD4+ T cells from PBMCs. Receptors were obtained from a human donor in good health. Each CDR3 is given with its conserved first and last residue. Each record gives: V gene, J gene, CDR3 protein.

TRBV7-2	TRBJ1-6	CASSKDRVNSPLHF
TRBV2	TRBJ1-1	CASRLDPYEAFF
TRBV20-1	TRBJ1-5	CSALKTGFLQHF
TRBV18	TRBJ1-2	CASSLNSDGIGGYGYTF
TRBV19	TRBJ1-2	CASSGQPLDYTF
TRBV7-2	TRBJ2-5	CASSLDPREETQYF
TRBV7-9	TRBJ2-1	CASSLAPPNYLQQFF
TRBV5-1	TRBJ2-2	CASSLKGTGELFF
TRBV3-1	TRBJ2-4	CASSQSQGINIQYF
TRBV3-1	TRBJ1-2	CASSQGQGYGYTF
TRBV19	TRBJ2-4	CASSSGLGPKNIQYF
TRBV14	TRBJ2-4	CASSQVSGTPAKNIQYF
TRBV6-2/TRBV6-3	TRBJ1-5	CASRTTGNQPQHF
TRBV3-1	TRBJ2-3	CASSPLMGGNTDTQYF
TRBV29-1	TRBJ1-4	CSVLTEGGEKLFF
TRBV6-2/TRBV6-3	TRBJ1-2	CASRSTGGYGYTF
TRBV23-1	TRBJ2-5	CASKKGSGEETQYF
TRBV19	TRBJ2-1	CATGRGDEQFF
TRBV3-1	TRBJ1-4	CASSQVRQGGNEKLFF
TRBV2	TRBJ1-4	CASRATGISEKLFF
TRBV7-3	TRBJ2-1	CASSSAGGAEGQFF
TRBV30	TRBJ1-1	CAWSDRTEAFF
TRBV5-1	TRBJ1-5	CASSLSVGENQPQHF
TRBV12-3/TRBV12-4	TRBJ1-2	CASGTTGSPVF
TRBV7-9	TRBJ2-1	CASSSGQGPYNEQFF
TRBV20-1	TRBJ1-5	CSASVSWVGNQPQHF
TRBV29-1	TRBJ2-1	CSVQGANEQFF